Here is one TCR beta chain with its context. Per germline, CDR1 SGHTA and CDR2 FQGNSA. Unmatched junction bases numbered 6, after V lost 4 bases and J lost 6 bases. The CDR3 is 14 residues long. These data come from a study of blood T cell repertoires in COVID-19. Study details: Researchers got acute and convalescent COVID-19 samples from the United States, Italy and Spain. T cells, B-cell-depleted T cells, or PBMCs supplied cDNA or gDNA.

Original processing methods: How many nucleated cells were present was estimated from reference gene primer amplification. Only in-frame clones appear in the TCRdb table, and some are missing; sequencing was by immunoSEQ multiplex PCR. The V and J calls and clone size come from that table; D and trimming were worked out from the DNA. The sample lists 110,000 or so clones; 75% to 80% were seen once. The TCR comes from a human donor in a cohort sampled during active COVID-19. The chain combines TRBV7-2 with TRBJ2-7; TRBD2 matches 10 bases. Source material: peripheral blood. This CDR3 is CASSWGLAIGEQYF. The CDR3 DNA sequence: TGTGCCAGCAGCTGGGGACTAGCGATAGGCGAGCAGTACTTC.